This T cell receptor (beta chain) is drawn from a study of T-cell reconstitution after alpha-beta-depleted transplantation in children. Study results and limitations: A year had passed since transplant, and T-cell counts and diversity by then came mostly from newly produced T cells.

About this clonotype: Its antigen is not identified.

Construction of the TCRbeta library involved unique molecular identifiers. Using its own MiXCR run on the PCR reads, TCRdb lists one record per CDR3 protein. The sample shows under 400,000 distinct CDR3 sequences, approximately 23% of them seen only once. The origin of this receptor is a male patient between 10 and 17 years old who had a stem cell transplant for acute lymphoblastic leukemia, so the T cells may come from the graft donor. The sample in question was PBMCs, mostly from graft donor cells, obtained 180 days after TCRalphabeta/CD19-depleted stem cell transplant.

CDR3 loop: CASSLIAGTSYEQYF. The CDR3 DNA is TGCGCCAGCAGCTTGATCGCGGGAACCTCCTACGAGCAGTACTTC. The V call is TRBV5-1, the J call TRBJ2-7, with D possibly TRBD2 on 6 matching bases. The CDR3 contains 15 residues. Trimming cost V 1 base and J 0 bases, with 11 bases left between them. In germline, CDR1 is SGHRS, CDR2 YFSETQ.